Below, 10 T cell receptor beta chains from the same sample are listed, as sequenced in a study of T cell clonotyping in hematopoietic cell transplantation. The data were produced by immunoSEQ multiplex PCR, yet TCRdb's version contains in-frame clones alone and is incomplete. There are 15,000 or so clones in the sample; 70% to 90% occur only once, and 4% to 5.5% lies in the top ten. Sequences were obtained from peripheral blood mononuclear cells. These receptors came from a woman between 40 and 55 years old in good health. Some clones in this sample may be carry-over from other donors' samples.

V usage is TRBV6-6 and J usage is TRBJ1-2, with a possible D match to TRBD1 (5 bases). Germline-derived CDR1 and CDR2 are MNHNY and SVGAGI (reference sequence). V lost 2 bases, J lost 3 bases, and 10 bases lay in between. The CDR3 totals 14 residues. The CDR3 DNA follows: TGTGCCAGCAGTTACACTGGGGCCTACTATGGCTACACCTTC. This gives the protein CASSYTGAYYGYTF.

The chain joins TRBV21-1 to TRBJ2-2; the DNA was not used to check the table's D call, TRBD2. TRBV21-1 is a documented pseudogene. This CDR3 comprises 18 residues. CDR3 DNA: TGTGCCAGCAGCAAAGGGGGACTAGCGGGAGGGACCACCGGGGAGCTGTTTTTT. Protein: CASSKGGLAGGTTGELFF.

The rearrangement links TRBV7-6 to TRBJ2-7; the D gene is possibly TRBD1 (6 bases). Trimming took off 5 bases at V and 3 bases at J, with 17 bases between the two ends. Germline V gene data show CDR1 as SGHVS and CDR2 as FNYEAQ. The CDR3 is 15 residues long. The CDR3 nucleotides are TGTGCCAGCAGCCTCACAGGGAGCCAAGACTACGAGCAGTACTTC. As protein: CASSLTGSQDYEQYF.

The CDR3 bases are TGCAGTGCCCGGGACCCAGGGGCCCAGTACTTC. As protein: CSARDPGAQYF. V gene TRBV20-1 combines with J gene TRBJ2-5; D might be TRBD1 (6 bases). With 6 bases removed from V and 9 bases from J, the gap between germline ends came to 14 bases. Germline V gene lookup returns CDR1 DFQATT and CDR2 SNEGSKA (reference sequence). CDR3 length equals 11 residues.

V usage is TRBV5-1 and J usage is TRBJ2-3; tentative D call: TRBD1 (6 bases). Between the trimmed V and J ends, which lost 0 bases and 5 bases, there was a span of 16 bases. CDR1 is SGHRS and CDR2 is YFSETQ in the germline V gene. The CDR3 has 16 amino acids. This CDR3 reads CASSLVQGTLLDTQYF. The DNA of the CDR3 is TGCGCCAGCAGCTTGGTACAGGGTACATTACTAGATACGCAGTATTTT. Full variable domain (rest looked up from reference TRBV5-1 and TRBJ2-3): KAGVTQTPRYLIKTRGQQVTLSCSPISGHRSVSWYQQTPGQGLQFLFEYFSETQRNKGNFPGRFSGRQFSNSRSEMNVSTLELGDSALYLCASSLVQGTLLDTQYFGPGTRLTVL.

The V call is TRBV6-5, the J call TRBJ1-3, with D unclear. This CDR3 comprises 15 residues. The ends were cut back, 0 bases at V and 4 bases at J, with 10 bases in the middle. The germline CDR1 and CDR2 sequences are MNHEY and SVGAGI. The DNA for the CDR3 is TGTGCCAGCAGTTACTCCCGGGGTACCGGAAACACCATATATTTT. It is translated as CASSYSRGTGNTIYF.

The sample holds a few counts of this clone. The chain couples TRBV2 to TRBJ2-3; D perhaps matches TRBD1 (6 bases). This CDR3 spans 14 amino acids. Germline values: CDR1 SNHLY, CDR2 FYNNEI. V shed 8 bases and J shed 2 bases, with 14 bases lying between them. CDR3: CASGGQLDTDTQYF. In DNA form, the CDR3 reads TGTGCCAGCGGAGGACAGCTAGACACAGATACGCAGTATTTT.

The rearrangement joins TRBV11-1 to TRBJ2-7, with D perhaps matching TRBD2 (6 bases). Trimming cost V 6 bases and J 5 bases, with 17 bases left between them. CDR1 and CDR2 from the germline V gene are SGHAT and FQDESV (reference sequence). This CDR3 spans 14 amino acids. The CDR3 DNA follows: TGTGCCAGCAGTCAGACCATGCGGGGTAACGAGCAGTACTTC. It encodes CASSQTMRGNEQYF.

V usage is TRBV5-6 and J usage is TRBJ1-2; 7 nucleotides match TRBD1. CDR3 length: 15 residues. The trim removed 2 bases at V and 6 bases at J, leaving 10 bases unmatched. Germline V CDR1 and CDR2: SGHDT, YYEEEE. In nucleotides, the CDR3 is TGTGCCAGCAGCTTTCCTGAGGACAGGAGAAATGGCTACACCTTC. This encodes CASSFPEDRRNGYTF.

Within the sample, this clone is medium-sized (0.01 to 0.1%). Distinct nucleotide sequences in the sample also encode this CDR3. The gene calls are TRBV6-6 and TRBJ2-3; D is perhaps TRBD2 (5 bases). This CDR3 has 14 residues. The V end lost 3 bases, the J end lost 1 base, and 8 bases lay between the germline ends. Germline lookup yields CDR1 MNHNY and CDR2 SVGAGI (reference sequence). The CDR3 sequence: CASSYLEGTDTQYF. The CDR3 DNA reads TGTGCCAGCAGTTATCTGGAGGGCACAGATACGCAGTATTTT.